This TCR beta chain was obtained from a study of OX40 agonist ivuxolimab in advanced cancers. Study information: Eligibility admitted prior anti-PD-1, anti-PD-L1 or anti-CTLA-4 therapy; 40% to 50% had some. Findings and limits, study-wide: Antigen specificity remained undetermined for the expanded peripheral T cells. CD4+ and CD8+ T cells in blood underwent clonal expansion by week 6 at 0.1 to 3.0 mg/kg.

Data came from immunoSEQ multiplex PCR; TCRdb stores just in-frame clones and leaves some out. The sample lists roughly 57,000 clones, 75% to 90% occurring once. About this clone itself: Antigen unknown.

Germline CDR1 reads SGHNT; CDR2 reads YENEEA. Trimming removed 2 bases from V and 5 bases from J; junction bases left unmatched: 5. This CDR3 is 15 amino acids long. The chain recombines TRBV11-3 with TRBJ2-1; 8 nucleotides agree with TRBD2. The sequenced sample was CD4+ or CD8+ T cells sorted from blood, obtained in a trial of the OX40 agonist ivuxolimab. The clonotype comes from an adult with an advanced solid tumor such as melanoma, head and neck, liver or kidney cancer. The CDR3 nucleotides read TGTGCCAGCAGCTTATGGGGCGGGGGGAACAATGAGCAGTTCTTC. It is translated as CASSLWGGGNNEQFF.